The source of this T cell receptor beta chain is a study of blood T cell repertoires in COVID-19. Authors' processing steps: Amplification from reference gene primers served as the basis for estimated nucleated cell counts. Measured with immunoSEQ multiplex PCR; TCRdb has only the in-frame clones, and not every one. For V, J and clone size, that table is used; D and trimming come from the DNA. The data contain 200,000 to 250,000 clones, 80% to 90% of them seen just once; the ten biggest clones take up around 7%. Material: peripheral blood. The receptor comes from a woman aged 80 or older with COVID-19, enrolled during active disease.

CDR3 DNA: TGTGCCTGGAGTGTCCAGGGTAGAAACACCATATATTTT. Translated: CAWSVQGRNTIYF. The J gene is TRBJ1-3, the V gene TRBV30, with D tentatively TRBD1 (5 bases). CDR1 is GTSNPN and CDR2 is SVGIG in the germline V gene (reference sequence). This CDR3 region has 13 residues. Between the trimmed V and J ends, which lost 0 bases and 5 bases, there was a span of 8 bases.